A selection of T cell receptor beta chains follows, all from one sample in a study of control samples from healthy donors and cancer patients. Profiled with immunoSEQ multiplex PCR; TCRdb holds only in-frame clones, not every one. The sample holds approximately 170,000 clones, 90% seen once. Sequenced sample: blood. The receptor set was obtained from a woman between 45 and 60 years old in good health. Both conserved end residues are part of each CDR3. Each record gives: J gene, clone size, V gene, D gene, CDR3 DNA, CDR3 protein. D genes are given only for firm matches. Only some rows state a clone size, as once, few, many or a class for expanded clones.

j_gene: TRBJ2-2; abundance: .; v_gene: TRBV5-6; d_gene: .; CDR3nt: TGTGCCAGCAGCCCCGGCCCCAGGTTCACCGGGGAGCTGTTTTTT; CDR3aa: CASSPGPRFTGELFF
j_gene: TRBJ1-2; abundance: .; v_gene: TRBV5-5; d_gene: .; CDR3nt: TGTGCCAGCAGCTTGGGCGCAATCTATGGCTACACCTTC; CDR3aa: CASSLGAIYGYTF
j_gene: TRBJ1-2; abundance: few; v_gene: TRBV7-2; d_gene: .; CDR3nt: TGTGCCAGCAGCTTAGATTATGCGGGCACTAACTATGGCTACACCTTC; CDR3aa: CASSLDYAGTNYGYTF
j_gene: TRBJ2-7; abundance: .; v_gene: TRBV3-1/TRBV3-2; d_gene: .; CDR3nt: TGTGCCAGCAGCGTTCCTCCCGGGCCAACCTACTCCTACGAGCAGTACTTC; CDR3aa: CASSVPPGPTYSYEQYF
j_gene: TRBJ1-1; abundance: once; v_gene: TRBV30; d_gene: .; CDR3nt: TGTGCCTGGAGCGGAGGGTGGGGCACTGAAGCTTTCTTT; CDR3aa: CAWSGGWGTEAFF
j_gene: TRBJ2-6; abundance: .; v_gene: TRBV7-6; d_gene: .; CDR3nt: TGTGCCAGCAGCTTAGCGGTCCACTCTGGGGCCAACGTCCTGACTTTC; CDR3aa: CASSLAVHSGANVLTF
j_gene: TRBJ1-5; abundance: .; v_gene: TRBV28; d_gene: .; CDR3nt: TGTGCCAGCAACCCCTCGGGCCTCAATCAGCCCCAGCATTTT; CDR3aa: CASNPSGLNQPQHF
j_gene: TRBJ1-6; abundance: .; v_gene: TRBV10-3; d_gene: .; CDR3nt: TGTGCCATCAGTGAGTCGGCTACAAAATCACCCCTCCACTTT; CDR3aa: CAISESATKSPLHF
j_gene: TRBJ1-2; abundance: .; v_gene: TRBV29-1; d_gene: .; CDR3nt: TGCAGCGTCGCCAGAAGCTATGGCTACACCTTC; CDR3aa: CSVARSYGYTF
j_gene: TRBJ2-7; abundance: .; v_gene: TRBV5-6; d_gene: TRBD1; CDR3nt: TGTGCCAGCAGCTTTCAAGAACAGGGGAGCGAGCAGTACTTC; CDR3aa: CASSFQEQGSEQYF
j_gene: TRBJ2-1; abundance: once; v_gene: TRBV18; d_gene: .; CDR3nt: TGTGCCAGCTCACCAAAGGATCCAGCGGGCCCGTACAATGAGCAGTTCTTC; CDR3aa: CASSPKDPAGPYNEQFF
j_gene: TRBJ1-5; abundance: .; v_gene: TRBV2; d_gene: .; CDR3nt: TGTGCCAGCAGGCTCACAGTCTCTAATCAGCCCCAGCATTTT; CDR3aa: CASRLTVSNQPQHF
j_gene: TRBJ1-5; abundance: .; v_gene: TRBV28; d_gene: .; CDR3nt: TGTGCCAGCAGTTCCGATCGGCCCCAGCATTTT; CDR3aa: CASSSDRPQHF
j_gene: TRBJ1-5; abundance: many; v_gene: TRBV6-2/TRBV6-3; d_gene: .; CDR3nt: TGTGCCAGCAGTTTCGACTCCAGCAATCAGCCCCAGCATTTT; CDR3aa: CASSFDSSNQPQHF
j_gene: TRBJ2-5; abundance: .; v_gene: TRBV2; d_gene: .; CDR3nt: TGTGCCAGCAGCCCCCCTAGGGGGCTAGCGGGCTTTCGAGAGACCCAGTACTTC; CDR3aa: CASSPPRGLAGFRETQYF
j_gene: TRBJ1-2; abundance: .; v_gene: TRBV19; d_gene: .; CDR3nt: TGTGCCAGTAGGAGACGGGAGGGATACTATGGCTACACCTTC; CDR3aa: CASRRREGYYGYTF
j_gene: TRBJ2-7; abundance: .; v_gene: TRBV27; d_gene: .; CDR3nt: TGTGCCAGCAGTATTCACGAGCAGTACTTC; CDR3aa: CASSIHEQYF
j_gene: TRBJ2-2; abundance: once; v_gene: TRBV5-1; d_gene: TRBD1; CDR3nt: TGCGCCAGCAGCTTCTACACAGGGGCCGGGGAGCTGTTTTTT; CDR3aa: CASSFYTGAGELFF
j_gene: TRBJ2-7; abundance: .; v_gene: TRBV7-2; d_gene: .; CDR3nt: TGTGCCAGCAGCAACCCGACCTACGAGCAGTACTTC; CDR3aa: CASSNPTYEQYF
j_gene: TRBJ1-3; abundance: .; v_gene: TRBV28; d_gene: .; CDR3nt: TGTGCCAGCAGGGAGGGACACTTCTCTGGAAACACCATATATTTT; CDR3aa: CASREGHFSGNTIYF
j_gene: TRBJ1-1; abundance: .; v_gene: TRBV25-1; d_gene: .; CDR3nt: TGTGCCAGCAGTGAATTTGGGGGCGCGACTGAAGCTTTCTTT; CDR3aa: CASSEFGGATEAFF
j_gene: TRBJ1-3; abundance: .; v_gene: TRBV15; d_gene: .; CDR3nt: TGTGCCACCAGCAGAGGCTTAAACACAGGGATTACTGGAAACACCATATATTTT; CDR3aa: CATSRGLNTGITGNTIYF
j_gene: TRBJ1-1; abundance: .; v_gene: TRBV6-6; d_gene: .; CDR3nt: TGTGCCAGCAGTTCGGGGGTTGGGACTGAAGCTTTCTTT; CDR3aa: CASSSGVGTEAFF
j_gene: TRBJ2-1; abundance: .; v_gene: TRBV5-1; d_gene: .; CDR3nt: TGCGCCAGCAGCCTGCGCGGGGGCCACTCCTACAATGAGCAGTTCTTC; CDR3aa: CASSLRGGHSYNEQFF
j_gene: TRBJ1-1; abundance: .; v_gene: TRBV9; d_gene: .; CDR3nt: TGTGCCAGCAGCGATATTGACTTATATCCTGAAGCTTTCTTT; CDR3aa: CASSDIDLYPEAFF
j_gene: TRBJ2-1; abundance: .; v_gene: TRBV5-1; d_gene: TRBD2; CDR3nt: TGCGCCAGCAGCTTACTAGCGGGGGGGCCCTTTGCCCCGCAGTTCTTC; CDR3aa: CASSLLAGGPFAPQFF
j_gene: TRBJ2-7; abundance: .; v_gene: TRBV29-1; d_gene: .; CDR3nt: TGCAGCGTTTCCTACGAGCAGTACTTC; CDR3aa: CSVSYEQYF
j_gene: TRBJ2-2; abundance: .; v_gene: TRBV6-6; d_gene: .; CDR3nt: TGTGCCAGCTCGAAGGGAACCGGGGAGCTGTTTTTT; CDR3aa: CASSKGTGELFF
j_gene: TRBJ1-6; abundance: .; v_gene: TRBV2; d_gene: .; CDR3nt: TGTGCCAGCAGTGAAATTCGGACAATGGACAGCTCCTATAATTCACCCCTCCACTTT; CDR3aa: CASSEIRTMDSSYNSPLHF
j_gene: TRBJ2-5; abundance: once; v_gene: TRBV2; d_gene: TRBD2; CDR3nt: TGTGCCAGCAGACGACTAGCGGGGGGCCTCAAGACCCAGTACTTC; CDR3aa: CASRRLAGGLKTQYF
j_gene: TRBJ1-2; abundance: .; v_gene: TRBV6-2/TRBV6-3; d_gene: .; CDR3nt: TGTGCCAGCAGCCTTAACTATGGCTACACCTTC; CDR3aa: CASSLNYGYTF
j_gene: TRBJ2-7; abundance: .; v_gene: TRBV4-3; d_gene: .; CDR3nt: TGCGCCAGCAGCCAGGAGGACAGACGATGGTCCTACGAGCAGTACTTC; CDR3aa: CASSQEDRRWSYEQYF
j_gene: TRBJ2-7; abundance: .; v_gene: TRBV9; d_gene: TRBD1; CDR3nt: TGTGCCAGCAGCTCTGGAGGACAGGGGGCCGGCGAGCAGTACTTC; CDR3aa: CASSSGGQGAGEQYF
j_gene: TRBJ2-3; abundance: .; v_gene: TRBV7-2; d_gene: .; CDR3nt: TGTGCCAGCACTCAAATTCCAGATACGCAGTATTTT; CDR3aa: CASTQIPDTQYF
j_gene: TRBJ2-1; abundance: .; v_gene: TRBV11-3; d_gene: TRBD1; CDR3nt: TGTGCCAGCAGCTTTGGCGGGACAGGGAAAAATGAGCAGTTCTTC; CDR3aa: CASSFGGTGKNEQFF
j_gene: TRBJ1-6; abundance: .; v_gene: TRBV7-2; d_gene: .; CDR3nt: TGTGCCAGCAGCTTACAGCGGTCGTATAATTCACCCCTCCACTTT; CDR3aa: CASSLQRSYNSPLHF
j_gene: TRBJ2-2; abundance: .; v_gene: TRBV5-8; d_gene: .; CDR3nt: TGTGCCAGCAGACAGGGAAGAACCGGGGAGCTGTTTTTT; CDR3aa: CASRQGRTGELFF
j_gene: TRBJ2-7; abundance: .; v_gene: TRBV30; d_gene: .; CDR3nt: TGTGCCTGGAGTGTCGGGGGAGCCTACGAGCAGTACTTC; CDR3aa: CAWSVGGAYEQYF
j_gene: TRBJ2-1; abundance: .; v_gene: TRBV7-2; d_gene: TRBD2; CDR3nt: TGTGCCAGCAACTTGGCCGGGACTAGCGGCTACAATGAGCAGTTCTTC; CDR3aa: CASNLAGTSGYNEQFF
j_gene: TRBJ2-2; abundance: .; v_gene: TRBV18; d_gene: .; CDR3nt: TGTGCCAGCTCACCAAATACGCAGGGGAGGGAGCTGTTTTTT; CDR3aa: CASSPNTQGRELFF